The rows below give T cell receptor beta chains drawn from one sample of a study of blood T cell repertoires in COVID-19. Assay: immunoSEQ multiplex PCR; the TCRdb copy retains only in-frame clones and omits some. The sample yields approximately 400,000 clones, around 84% seen once. The sample comprised peripheral blood. Receptors originate from a human donor with acute or convalescent COVID-19. The donor label of this sample is uncertain. Each CDR3 is given with its conserved first and last residue. The D gene is left open where the match is weak. A row's size may be missing; if present it is once, few, many or a size class.

clone_size	d_call	v_call	j_call	cdr3_aa	cdr3_nt
-	-	TRBV7-9	TRBJ1-2	CASTMGGVGGYTF	TGTGCCAGCACCATGGGAGGGGTCGGCGGCTACACCTTC
-	-	TRBV6-4	TRBJ2-1	CASSAGVSYNEQFF	TGTGCCAGCAGTGCGGGGGTCTCCTACAATGAGCAGTTCTTC
-	-	TRBV5-6	TRBJ2-1	CASSLATPNNEQFF	TGTGCCAGCAGCTTGGCCACACCAAACAATGAGCAGTTCTTC
-	-	TRBV4-2	TRBJ2-3	CASSPPGTPDTDTQYF	TGTGCCAGCAGCCCTCCCGGGACACCAGACACAGATACGCAGTATTTT
-	TRBD1	TRBV5-1	TRBJ2-1	CASSLKDRVGGNEQFF	TGCGCCAGCAGCTTAAAGGACAGGGTTGGAGGTAATGAGCAGTTCTTC
-	-	TRBV30	TRBJ2-3	CAWSVRLRENTDTQYF	TGTGCCTGGAGTGTACGTCTCCGAGAGAACACAGATACGCAGTATTTT
few	-	TRBV5-4	TRBJ1-3	CASSLDLTGGNTIYF	TGTGCCAGCAGCTTGGACCTTACAGGAGGAAACACCATATATTTT
-	-	TRBV7-6	TRBJ2-5	CASSLGPDGRGEETQYF	TGTGCCAGCAGCTTAGGCCCGGACGGCCGCGGGGAAGAGACCCAGTACTTC
-	-	TRBV20-1	TRBJ2-1	CSASGALYNEQFF	TGCAGTGCTAGTGGCGCCCTATACAATGAGCAGTTCTTC
-	-	TRBV14	TRBJ2-7	CASSQDPTVFEQYF	TGTGCCAGCAGCCAAGATCCGACAGTTTTCGAGCAGTACTTC
-	TRBD1	TRBV5-1	TRBJ2-2	CASSVLGQGGTGELFF	TGCGCCAGCAGCGTTCTAGGACAGGGAGGCACCGGGGAGCTGTTTTTT
once	-	TRBV5-4	TRBJ2-1	CASSRAPSSYNEQFF	TGTGCCAGCAGCCGAGCGCCGAGCTCCTACAATGAGCAGTTCTTC
-	-	TRBV18	TRBJ2-2	CASSPPGTSTGELFF	TGTGCCAGCTCACCACCGGGCACTAGCACCGGGGAGCTGTTTTTT
-	TRBD2	TRBV7-2	TRBJ2-3	CARASRRGGTDTQYF	TGTGCCAGAGCCTCAAGGCGGGGGGGCACAGATACGCAGTATTTT
-	-	TRBV6-5	TRBJ1-4	CASSYVTGEKLFF	TGTGCCAGCAGTTACGTGACAGGTGAAAAACTGTTTTTT
few	TRBD2	TRBV4-2	TRBJ2-2	CASSPVAGANTGELFF	TGTGCCAGCAGCCCCGTAGCGGGCGCGAACACCGGGGAGCTGTTTTTT
few	-	TRBV6-1	TRBJ1-5	CASSDRGRGNQPQHF	TGTGCCAGCAGTGATCGAGGCAGGGGTAATCAGCCCCAGCATTTT
-	-	TRBV28	TRBJ1-1	CASSFSSSEAFF	TGTGCCAGCAGTTTCTCGTCCTCTGAAGCTTTCTTT
-	-	TRBV7-8	TRBJ1-5	CASSLSRNQPQHF	TGTGCCAGCAGCCTAAGCAGGAATCAGCCCCAGCATTTT
-	-	TRBV14	TRBJ1-2	CASSSTGSIGYTF	TGTGCCAGCAGCTCCACAGGGAGCATAGGCTACACCTTC
-	TRBD2	TRBV6-2/TRBV6-3	TRBJ2-5	CASSYVLAGGPLAKTQYF	TGTGCCAGCAGTTATGTTTTAGCGGGAGGGCCGTTAGCCAAGACCCAGTACTTC
-	TRBD1	TRBV5-1	TRBJ1-2	CASSLEPTGSFYGYTF	TGCGCCAGCAGCTTGGAGCCGACAGGGAGCTTCTATGGCTACACCTTC
-	-	TRBV29-1	TRBJ1-3	CSVEARTRRGNTIYF	TGCAGCGTTGAAGCCCGCACCCGGAGGGGAAACACCATATATTTT
-	-	TRBV18	TRBJ1-3	CASSPQVSVGNTIYF	TGTGCCAGCTCACCACAAGTTTCGGTGGGAAACACCATATATTTT
-	-	TRBV2	TRBJ2-3	CASSYGAYNTDTQYF	TGTGCCAGCAGTTATGGGGCTTATAACACAGATACGCAGTATTTT
-	TRBD1	TRBV6-1	TRBJ2-7	CASSAYPKRDRVHEQYF	TGTGCCAGCAGTGCCTATCCCAAACGGGACAGGGTCCACGAGCAGTACTTC
once	-	TRBV10-1	TRBJ1-1	CASSSQVRDTEAFF	TGCGCCAGCAGCTCCCAGGTGAGGGACACTGAAGCTTTCTTT
-	TRBD2	TRBV29-1	TRBJ2-1	CSVEDSGRALGYNEQFF	TGCAGCGTGGAGGACAGCGGGAGGGCCTTAGGGTACAATGAGCAGTTCTTC